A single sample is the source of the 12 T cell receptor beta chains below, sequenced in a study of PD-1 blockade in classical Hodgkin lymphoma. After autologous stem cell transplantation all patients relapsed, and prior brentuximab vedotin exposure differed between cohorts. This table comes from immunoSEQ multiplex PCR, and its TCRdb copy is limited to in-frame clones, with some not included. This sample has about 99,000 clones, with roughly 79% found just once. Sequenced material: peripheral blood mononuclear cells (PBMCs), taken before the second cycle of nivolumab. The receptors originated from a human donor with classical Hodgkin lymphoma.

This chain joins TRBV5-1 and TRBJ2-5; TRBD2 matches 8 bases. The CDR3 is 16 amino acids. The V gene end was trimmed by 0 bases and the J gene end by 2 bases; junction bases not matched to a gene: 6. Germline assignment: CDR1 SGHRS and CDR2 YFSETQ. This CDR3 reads CASSLAGTRVQETQYF. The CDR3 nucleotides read TGCGCCAGCAGCTTGGCCGGGACTAGAGTACAAGAGACCCAGTACTTC.

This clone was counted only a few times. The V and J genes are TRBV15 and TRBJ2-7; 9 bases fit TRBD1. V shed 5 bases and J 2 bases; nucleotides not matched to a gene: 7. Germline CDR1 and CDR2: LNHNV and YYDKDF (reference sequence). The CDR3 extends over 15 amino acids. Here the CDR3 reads CATSRPGQGTYEQYF. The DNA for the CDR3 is TGTGCCACCAGCCGCCCCGGACAGGGGACCTACGAGCAGTACTTC.

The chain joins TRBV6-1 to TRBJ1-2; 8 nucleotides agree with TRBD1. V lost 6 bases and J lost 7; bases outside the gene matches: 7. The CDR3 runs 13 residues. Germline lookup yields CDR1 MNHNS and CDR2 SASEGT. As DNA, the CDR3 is TGTGCCAGCAGGCTCAGGGGGCTTTCTGGCTACACCTTC. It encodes CASRLRGLSGYTF.

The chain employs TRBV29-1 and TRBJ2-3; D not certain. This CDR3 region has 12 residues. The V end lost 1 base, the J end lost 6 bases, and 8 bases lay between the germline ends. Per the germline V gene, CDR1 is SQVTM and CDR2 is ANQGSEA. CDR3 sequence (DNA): TGCAGCGTTGAAGCCCCCGGGGATACGCAGTATTTT. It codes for CSVEAPGDTQYF.

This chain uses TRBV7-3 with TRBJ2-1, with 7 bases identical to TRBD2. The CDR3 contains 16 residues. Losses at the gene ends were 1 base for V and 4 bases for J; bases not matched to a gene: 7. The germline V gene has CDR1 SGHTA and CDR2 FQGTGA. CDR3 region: CASSLMPSGTYNEQFF. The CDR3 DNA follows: TGTGCCAGCAGCTTAATGCCCAGCGGGACGTACAATGAGCAGTTCTTC.

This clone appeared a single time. The CDR3 loop reads CASSMIAGVRNEQYF. CDR3 DNA: TGTGCCAGTAGTATGATAGCGGGAGTGCGCAACGAGCAGTACTTC. The chain employs TRBV19 and TRBJ2-7; TRBD2 matches 9 bases. The CDR3 has 15 residues. V was pared by 3 bases and J by 5 bases, with 8 bases of the junction left unmatched. Germline CDR1 and CDR2: LNHDA and SQIVND (reference sequence).

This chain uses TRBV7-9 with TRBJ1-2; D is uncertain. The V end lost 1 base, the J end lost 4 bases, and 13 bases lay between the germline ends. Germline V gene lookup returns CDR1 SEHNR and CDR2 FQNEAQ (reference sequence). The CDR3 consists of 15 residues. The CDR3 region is CASSLDRQPIYGYTF. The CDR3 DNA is TGTGCCAGCAGCTTAGACCGGCAGCCAATCTATGGCTACACCTTC. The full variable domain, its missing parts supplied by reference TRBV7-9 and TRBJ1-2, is DTGVSQNPRHKITKRGQNVTFRCDPISEHNRLYWYRQTLGQGPEFLTYFQNEAQLEKSRLLSDRFSAERPKGSFSTLEIQRTEQGDSAMYLCASSLDRQPIYGYTFGSGTRLTVV.

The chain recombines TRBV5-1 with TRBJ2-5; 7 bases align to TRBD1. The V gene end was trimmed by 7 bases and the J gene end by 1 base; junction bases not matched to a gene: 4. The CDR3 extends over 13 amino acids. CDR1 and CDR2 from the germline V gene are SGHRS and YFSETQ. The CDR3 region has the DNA TGCGCCAGCCAAAGACAGGGCCAAGAGACCCAGTACTTC. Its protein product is CASQRQGQETQYF.

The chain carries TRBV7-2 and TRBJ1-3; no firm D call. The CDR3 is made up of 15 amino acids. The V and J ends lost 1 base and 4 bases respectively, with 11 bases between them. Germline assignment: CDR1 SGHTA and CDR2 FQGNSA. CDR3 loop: CASSLVGRSGNTIYF. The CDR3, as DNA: TGTGCCAGCAGCTTAGTTGGCAGGTCGGGAAACACCATATATTTT.

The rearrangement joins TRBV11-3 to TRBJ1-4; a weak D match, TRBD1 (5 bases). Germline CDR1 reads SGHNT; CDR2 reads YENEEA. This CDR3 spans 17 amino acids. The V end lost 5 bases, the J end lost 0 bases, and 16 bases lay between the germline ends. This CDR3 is CASSPGRVPPTNEKLFF. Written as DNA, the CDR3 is TGTGCCAGCAGCCCAGGGAGGGTACCTCCAACTAATGAAAAACTGTTTTTT.

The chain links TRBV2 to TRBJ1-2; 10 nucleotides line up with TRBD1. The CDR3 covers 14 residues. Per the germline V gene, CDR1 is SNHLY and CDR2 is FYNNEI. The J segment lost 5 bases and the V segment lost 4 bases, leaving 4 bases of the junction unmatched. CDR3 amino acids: CASSAGTGAYGYTF. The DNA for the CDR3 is TGTGCCAGCAGTGCCGGGACAGGGGCTTATGGCTACACCTTC.

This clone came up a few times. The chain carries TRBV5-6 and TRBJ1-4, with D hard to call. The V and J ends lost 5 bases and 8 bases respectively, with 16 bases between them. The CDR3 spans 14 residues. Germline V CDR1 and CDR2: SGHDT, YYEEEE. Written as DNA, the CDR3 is TGTGCCAGCAGAGAGACGGGATCTGGCGAAAAACTGTTTTTT. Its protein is CASRETGSGEKLFF.